These 24 T cell receptor beta chains originate from one sample sequenced in a study of blood T cell repertoires in COVID-19. Sequenced by immunoSEQ multiplex PCR; TCRdb stores in-frame clones only, minus some. Here the sample spans 450,000 or so clones, approximately 90% being singletons. Sequencing was carried out using peripheral blood. The receptors were sampled from a woman aged 40 to 49 with COVID-19, enrolled during active disease.

The V call is TRBV28, the J call TRBJ1-5; 9 nucleotides line up with TRBD1. Germline loops: CDR1 MDHEN, CDR2 SYDVKM. CDR3 length equals 16 residues. V shed 6 bases, J shed 6 bases, and the junction held 12 bases outside the gene matches. The CDR3 region is CASRPGGTGGTQPQHF. The CDR3 DNA follows: TGTGCCAGCAGGCCTGGCGGAACAGGGGGCACTCAGCCCCAGCATTTT.

V usage is TRBV9 and J usage is TRBJ1-1; D is ambiguous. The V gene lost 2 bases and the J gene lost 7 bases, with 15 bases spanning the gap. The CDR3 has 14 residues. Germline V lookup: CDR1 SGDLS, CDR2 YYNGEE. The CDR3 here is CASSVVTEVGEAFF. For the CDR3, the DNA is TGTGCCAGCAGCGTGGTCACCGAGGTTGGTGAAGCTTTCTTT. The variable domain in full, with the rest retrieved from reference TRBV9 and TRBJ1-1, is DSGVTQTPKHLITATGQRVTLRCSPRSGDLSVYWYQQSLDQGLQFLIQYYNGEERAKGNILERFSAQQFPDLHSELNLSSLELGDSALYFCASSVVTEVGEAFFGQGTRLTVV.

The chain combines TRBV2 with TRBJ1-6; 10 bases fit TRBD1. V gave up 6 bases and J gave up 6 bases; unmatched junction bases: 8. Germline assignment: CDR1 SNHLY and CDR2 FYNNEI. The CDR3 extends over 16 amino acids. The DNA of the CDR3 is TGTGCCAGCAGCCGGGACAGGGGCCGGGCTAATTCACCCCTCCACTTT. Translated: CASSRDRGRANSPLHF.

The chain links TRBV12-3 or TRBV12-4 to TRBJ1-5; unclear D gene. CDR3 length equals 13 residues. Trimming shortened V by 3 bases and J by 9 bases, and 12 bases separated the two germline ends. The CDR3 loop reads CASSFGLSGPQHF. The CDR3 nucleotides read TGTGCCAGCAGTTTTGGTCTAAGCGGGCCCCAGCATTTT.

The gene calls are TRBV15 and TRBJ2-7; TRBD1 matches 11 bases. With 7 bases clipped from V and 7 bases from J, the junction kept 6 bases outside the gene matches. The V gene's germline CDR1 is LNHNV and CDR2 YYDKDF (reference sequence). The CDR3 covers 13 residues. CDR3 nucleotides: TGTGCCACCACGGACAGGGGGCGCGGGGAGCAGTACTTC. Its translation: CATTDRGRGEQYF.

This clone was seen a single time. The V call is TRBV6-5, the J call TRBJ2-5; 7 positions agree with TRBD2. CDR3 length: 15 amino acids. V was pared by 2 bases and J by 1 base, with 4 bases of the junction left unmatched. The germline gives CDR1 MNHEY, CDR2 SVGAGI. The CDR3 DNA reads as TGTGCCAGCAGTTACGGGGCTAGCGGCCAAGAGACCCAGTACTTC. Translation gives CASSYGASGQETQYF.

The chain recombines TRBV4-3 with TRBJ1-5; 8 nucleotides agree with TRBD1. CDR1 and CDR2 (germline): LGHNA, YSLEER. The CDR3 extends over 15 amino acids. V dropped 3 bases and J dropped 6; count of bases not matched to a gene: 7. In nucleotides, the CDR3 is TGCGCCAGCAGCCAGGACAGGACAGGGACTCAGCCCCAGCATTTT. This gives the protein CASSQDRTGTQPQHF.

V and J are TRBV7-8 and TRBJ1-1, with TRBD1 matching over 11 bases. The CDR3 length is 20 residues. Germline V gene sequence: CDR1 SGHVS, CDR2 FQNEAQ. The V segment lost 5 bases and the J segment 2 bases; nucleotides outside the gene matches: 19. DNA of the CDR3: TGTGCCAGCAGCCTCAGCATCATCGGACAGGGGGCTGGTGGTAACACTGAAGCTTTCTTT. Its protein is CASSLSIIGQGAGGNTEAFF.

CDR3 coding DNA: TGTGCCAGCAGCCAATCGGGACTCGGCGGTCAGCCCCAGCATTTT. Translation: CASSQSGLGGQPQHF. The chain recombines TRBV16 with TRBJ1-5; tentatively, D is TRBD1 (5 bases). The germline V gene encodes CDR1 KGHSY and CDR2 FQNENV. The ends were cut back, 0 bases at V and 6 bases at J, with 12 bases in the middle. There are 15 residues in the CDR3.

J is TRBJ2-7 and V is TRBV3-1 (or the pseudogene TRBV3-2); D gene unclear. The V gene's germline CDR1 is LGHDT and CDR2 YNNKEL (reference sequence). The CDR3 consists of 13 residues. Trimming removed 0 bases from V and 6 bases from J, with 9 bases in between. Written as DNA, the CDR3 is TGTGCCAGCAGCCAAGAATTCGCCGGCGAGCAGTACTTC. This sequence encodes CASSQEFAGEQYF.

J is TRBJ1-5 and V is TRBV7-8; D is ambiguous. V was pared by 3 bases and J by 6 bases, with 9 bases between. CDR1 is SGHVS and CDR2 is FQNEAQ in the germline V gene. The CDR3 is 13 amino acids. DNA for the CDR3: TGTGCCAGCAGCTTGCGGTCGAGTCAGCCCCAGCATTTT. It codes for CASSLRSSQPQHF.

This clone occurred once. V is TRBV30 and J is TRBJ1-5; no firm D call. The V gene's germline CDR1 is GTSNPN and CDR2 SVGIG (reference sequence). Between the trimmed V and J ends, which lost 0 bases and 1 base, there was a span of 13 bases. The CDR3 is made up of 16 amino acids. CDR3 nucleotides: TGTGCCTGGAGTGTACCCACGGTGTGGAGCAATCAGCCCCAGCATTTT. Amino acid sequence: CAWSVPTVWSNQPQHF. The full variable domain, in which reference TRBV30 and TRBJ1-5 provide the parts outside the CDR3, is SQTIHQWPATLVQPVGSPLSLECTVEGTSNPNLYWYRQAAGRGLQLLFYSVGIGQISSEVPQNLSASRPQDRQFILSSKKLLLSDSGFYLCAWSVPTVWSNQPQHFGDGTRLSIL.

The V gene is TRBV7-9, the J gene TRBJ2-7; the match to TRBD1 covers 11 bases. The length of the CDR3 is 13 residues. Losses at the gene ends were 5 bases for V and 7 bases for J; bases not matched to a gene: 4. CDR1 is SEHNR and CDR2 is FQNEAQ in the germline V gene (reference sequence). In DNA, the CDR3 is TGTGCCAGCAGCAGGGACAGGGGGAGGGAGCAGTACTTC. Translation gives CASSRDRGREQYF.

The gene calls are TRBV5-5 and TRBJ2-7; 7 positions agree with TRBD1. Germline CDR1 and CDR2: SGHKS and YYEKEE (reference sequence). This CDR3 region has 13 residues. V lost 0 bases and J lost 5; bases outside the gene matches: 2. CDR3 in amino acids: CASSLGQGNEQYF. Here the CDR3 DNA reads TGTGCCAGCAGCTTGGGACAGGGAAACGAGCAGTACTTC.

V is TRBV4-3 and J is TRBJ2-3; TRBD1 is a possible D gene (6 bases). V lost 0 bases and J 3 bases, leaving 7 bases between the germline ends. Per germline, CDR1 LGHNA and CDR2 YSLEER. The CDR3 contains 14 residues. The CDR3, as DNA: TGCGCCAGCAGCCAAGAAAGGGGGACAGATACGCAGTATTTT. Its translation is CASSQERGTDTQYF.

The V gene is TRBV28, the J gene TRBJ1-1; 9 bases match TRBD1. V was clipped by 6 bases and J by 6 bases; unmatched bases: 14. Germline CDR1 and CDR2: MDHEN and SYDVKM. This CDR3 comprises 16 residues. The DNA for the CDR3 is TGTGCCAGCAGCGATCTCCCGGGACAGGGTTCCCCTGAAGCTTTCTTT. It encodes CASSDLPGQGSPEAFF.

The chain couples TRBV7-9 to TRBJ2-2; D unclear. The CDR3 runs 16 residues. The V gene lost 2 bases and the J gene lost 1 base, with 11 bases spanning the gap. The germline V gene has CDR1 SEHNR and CDR2 FQNEAQ (reference sequence). CDR3 DNA: TGTGCCAGCAGCTTACCCCCAGGATGGAACACCGGGGAGCTGTTTTTT. Amino acid sequence: CASSLPPGWNTGELFF.

The genes are TRBV21-1 and TRBJ2-7; the table's TRBD2 call for D was not verified on the DNA. TRBV21-1 is described as a pseudogene. CDR3 size: 17 residues. The CDR3 coding sequence is TGTGCCAGCAGCCCGGGGCGGCGGGAGGGCCTTTGGTACGAGCAGTACTTC. Translation: CASSPGRREGLWYEQYF.

The chain joins TRBV9 to TRBJ2-7, with 7 positions matching TRBD2. Germline CDR1 reads SGDLS; CDR2 reads YYNGEE. This CDR3 is 14 amino acids long. V was clipped by 5 bases and J by 7 bases; unmatched bases: 12. The chain's CDR3 is CASSSGGSGGEQYF. In DNA form, the CDR3 reads TGTGCCAGCAGTTCTGGCGGGAGTGGGGGGGAGCAGTACTTC.

The chain joins TRBV7-9 to TRBJ1-2, with D possibly TRBD1 on 6 matching bases. Trimming pared 5 bases from V and 3 bases from J, leaving 22 bases between. This CDR3 is 17 amino acids long. Germline CDR1 and CDR2: SEHNR and FQNEAQ (reference sequence). The chain's CDR3 is CASSLLPPGAGDYGYTF. In DNA, the CDR3 is TGTGCCAGCAGCCTCCTCCCCCCAGGGGCAGGAGACTATGGCTACACCTTC.

The chain recombines TRBV7-3 with TRBJ1-1; D perhaps matches TRBD1 (6 bases). V gave up 5 bases and J gave up 7 bases, with 14 bases separating them. The CDR3 loop spans 13 amino acids. CDR1 is SGHTA and CDR2 is FQGTGA in the germline V gene. In DNA, the CDR3 is TGTGCCAGCAGCCTGGGACCACAGGGTGAAGCTTTCTTT. It is translated as CASSLGPQGEAFF.

The gene calls are TRBV15 and TRBJ2-7; D gene uncertain. The germline CDR1 and CDR2 sequences are LNHNV and YYDKDF (reference sequence). Trimming took 0 bases from V and 3 from J, leaving 12 bases between them. CDR3 length equals 15 residues. CDR3 sequence: CATSREKAPSYEQYF. The CDR3 region has the DNA TGTGCCACCAGCAGAGAAAAAGCGCCGAGCTACGAGCAGTACTTC. The complete variable domain, with remaining parts taken from reference TRBV15 and TRBJ2-7, reads DAMVIQNPRYQVTQFGKPVTLSCSQTLNHNVMYWYQQKSSQAPKLLFHYYDKDFNNEADTPDNFQSRRPNTSFCFLDIRSPGLGDTAMYLCATSREKAPSYEQYFGPGTRLTVT.

The chain couples TRBV2 to TRBJ2-1; tentative D call: TRBD2 (6 bases). Germline V lookup: CDR1 SNHLY, CDR2 FYNNEI. The CDR3 has 15 residues. The V end was cut by 6 bases, the J end by 5 bases, with 17 bases between. This CDR3 reads CASRLPGLIDNEQFF. The CDR3 nucleotides read TGTGCCAGCAGATTGCCGGGACTTATCGACAATGAGCAGTTCTTC.

The genes are TRBV6-5 and TRBJ1-1; perhaps TRBD1 as D (5 bases). Per germline, CDR1 MNHEY and CDR2 SVGAGI. V lost 4 bases and J 8 bases, leaving 20 bases between the germline ends. The CDR3 contains 15 residues. DNA for the CDR3: TGTGCCAGCAGTTCTCTAACAGGCGGGGGAGAAGAAGCTTTCTTT. Translated: CASSSLTGGGEEAFF.